A single sample gave rise to the 27 T cell receptor beta chains below, sequenced in a study of early T cells in non-severe SARS-CoV-2 infection. TCRdb reprocessed the 5' RACE reads with MiXCR, giving one entry per CDR3 protein. This sample has about 27,000 distinct CDR3 sequences; 5.1% occur once, and the top ten carry 3% to 4.5%. Sequencing input: whole blood. The source is an adult who was a healthcare worker with PCR-confirmed SARS-CoV-2 infection or an uninfected control (not recorded which).

This clonotype came up many times. V gene TRBV6-5 combines with J gene TRBJ2-1, with 8 bases lining up with TRBD2. CDR3 length equals 15 residues. The J segment lost 6 bases and the V segment lost 5 bases, leaving 9 bases of the junction unmatched. Looked up from germline, CDR1 is MNHEY and CDR2 is SVGAGI. This CDR3 is CASSQSRRGANEQFF. CDR3 DNA sequence: TGTGCCAGCAGTCAGTCTCGGCGGGGGGCCAATGAGCAGTTCTTC.

This clonotype was seen at least ten times. The chain employs TRBV25-1 and TRBJ1-3; weak D call: TRBD1 (6 bases). Germline values: CDR1 MGHDK, CDR2 SYGVNS. The germline V and J ends were trimmed by 3 bases and 2 bases, with 17 bases remaining between them. The CDR3 spans 17 residues. The DNA for the CDR3 is TGTGCCAGCAGTGACAATAAGGCAGGGGTTGCTGGAAACACCATATATTTT. It is translated as CASSDNKAGVAGNTIYF.

This clonotype was counted between two and nine times. The gene calls are TRBV6-2 or TRBV6-3 and TRBJ2-1; possible D gene TRBD2, 5 bases. This CDR3 comprises 11 residues. V was shortened by 2 bases and J by 10 bases, with 6 bases between the two germline ends. Germline loops: CDR1 MNHEY, CDR2 SVGEGT. The CDR3 protein is CASSYPSEQFF. CDR3 in DNA: TGTGCCAGCAGTTACCCTAGCGAGCAGTTCTTC.

This clonotype was picked up a small number of times. The CDR3 bases are TGTGCCAGCAGCCACCTGGGGGACAACACGTACCAAGAGACCCAGTACTTC. As protein: CASSHLGDNTYQETQYF. The gene calls are TRBV3-1 and TRBJ2-5; a possible D gene is TRBD1 (6 bases). The CDR3 is 17 amino acids. V was cut by 3 bases and J by 0 bases, with 17 bases left in between. Germline CDR1 reads LGHDT; CDR2 reads YNNKEL (reference sequence).

V and J are TRBV6-5 and TRBJ2-1; D might be TRBD1 (5 bases). The CDR3 consists of 13 residues. From germline, CDR1 is MNHEY and CDR2 SVGAGI. Between the trimmed V and J ends, which lost 4 bases and 6 bases, there was a span of 10 bases. The chain's CDR3 is CASSSTASNEQFF. CDR3 sequence (DNA): TGTGCCAGCAGTTCGACAGCGTCCAATGAGCAGTTCTTC.

The chain couples TRBV12-3 or TRBV12-4 to TRBJ1-5; D is ambiguous. This CDR3 has 14 residues. Trimming stripped 3 bases from V and 5 bases from J, with 11 bases between. CDR3 in amino acids: CASSLGTVDQPQHF. The CDR3 DNA sequence: TGTGCCAGCAGTTTGGGTACAGTTGATCAGCCCCAGCATTTT.

Many counts were recorded for this clonotype. V is TRBV20-1 and J is TRBJ2-7, with D unclear. There are 11 residues in the CDR3. The germline V gene has CDR1 DFQATT and CDR2 SNEGSKA (reference sequence). The germline V and J ends were trimmed by 1 base and 7 bases, with 8 bases remaining between them. The CDR3 coding sequence is TGCAGTGCTAGAGGCTCGAGGGAGCAGTACTTC. It yields the protein CSARGSREQYF.

The V call is TRBV7-8, the J call TRBJ2-1; 8 positions match TRBD1. The CDR3 spans 15 residues. The V and J ends lost 4 bases and 5 bases, in that order; junction bases with no gene match: 7. Per the germline V gene, CDR1 is SGHVS and CDR2 is FQNEAQ. The CDR3 sequence: CASSYGQGGNNEQFF. The CDR3 DNA is TGTGCCAGCAGCTACGGACAGGGAGGCAACAATGAGCAGTTCTTC.

This clonotype was found many times. The genes are TRBV6-2 or TRBV6-3 and TRBJ2-7, with D perhaps given as TRBD1 or TRBD2 (6 bases each). This CDR3 comprises 16 residues. Germline CDR1 is MNHEY and CDR2 is SVGEGT. Between the trimmed V and J ends, which lost 4 bases and 7 bases, there was a span of 23 bases. The CDR3 DNA follows: TGTGCCAGCAGTTCCCTCGCTATTTCGGGGGCCCCGGAGCAGTACTTC. Translated, it gives CASSSLAISGAPEQYF.

This clonotype showed up many times. The chain carries TRBV7-9 and TRBJ1-3; a weak D match, TRBD1 (5 bases). Looked up from germline, CDR1 is SEHNR and CDR2 is FQNEAQ (reference sequence). The CDR3 runs 17 residues. Trimming removed 0 bases from V and 6 bases from J, with 18 bases in between. The CDR3 DNA reads as TGTGCCAGCAGCTTAGCGCCGGCAGGGAATGTTGAAAACACCATATATTTT. The encoded protein is CASSLAPAGNVENTIYF.

This clonotype was detected a few times. The chain uses TRBV4-1 and TRBJ1-2; D not resolved. Trimming cost V 0 bases and J 4 bases, with 12 bases left between them. From germline, CDR1 is MGHRA and CDR2 YSYEKL. This CDR3 is 15 amino acids long. The CDR3 DNA follows: TGCGCCAGCAGCCAAGACCCGTCTCTAGGCTATGGCTACACCTTC. Translating it yields CASSQDPSLGYGYTF.

This clonotype was picked up many times. CDR3 DNA: TGTGCCAGCAGTGATAAATCAGGGGATCAGCCCCAGCATTTT. This sequence encodes CASSDKSGDQPQHF. V is TRBV2 and J is TRBJ1-5; weak D call: TRBD1 (6 bases). The V end was cut by 3 bases, the J end by 5 bases, with 11 bases between. In germline, CDR1 is SNHLY, CDR2 FYNNEI. The length of the CDR3 is 14 residues.

Ten or more counts support this clonotype. This chain connects TRBV3-1 to TRBJ2-1, with TRBD2 as a possible D gene (7 bases). Between the trimmed V and J ends, which lost 1 base and 6 bases, there was a span of 16 bases. The CDR3 loop spans 16 amino acids. Germline CDR1 reads LGHDT; CDR2 reads YNNKEL (reference sequence). The CDR3 here is CASSQGMAGAGNEQFF. The DNA of the CDR3 is TGTGCCAGCAGCCAAGGTATGGCGGGGGCGGGCAATGAGCAGTTCTTC.

This rearrangement joins TRBV7-2 to TRBJ2-7; 7 bases match TRBD1. Germline V gives CDR1 SGHTA, CDR2 FQGNSA. V lost 5 bases to trimming and J lost 4 bases; unmatched junction nucleotides: 8. This CDR3 has 14 amino acids. CDR3 nucleotides: TGTGCCAGCAGCCGCGTTGGGACAGTGTACGAGCAGTACTTC. It yields the protein CASSRVGTVYEQYF.

This clonotype was observed many times. The CDR3 spells CASSETWTSGGTDTQYF. CDR3 DNA: TGTGCCAGCAGTGAAACATGGACTAGCGGGGGCACAGATACGCAGTATTTT. The rearrangement uses TRBV25-1 and TRBJ2-3, with 12 bases matching TRBD2. After removal of 2 bases from V and 1 base from J, the junction contained 4 bases not matched to a gene. In germline, CDR1 is MGHDK, CDR2 SYGVNS. CDR3 length: 17 amino acids.

This clonotype was seen many times. Mismatch with germline at one junction end may stem from a read error. The chain is built from TRBV5-1 and TRBJ1-1; no reliable D call. The CDR3 length is 13 residues. Germline loops: CDR1 SGHRS, CDR2 YFSETQ. CDR3 region: CASSLETNTEAFF. The CDR3 DNA is TGCGCCAGCAGCTTGGAAACGAACACTGAAGCCTTCTTT.

The CDR3 DNA follows: TGTGCCAGCAGTTACGGCGTGGTGGCTTTCTTT. Translating it yields CASSYGVVAFF. The chain carries TRBV6-2 or TRBV6-3 and TRBJ1-1; the D is unclear. This CDR3 spans 11 amino acids. Germline V gene lookup returns CDR1 MNHEY and CDR2 SVGEGT. Trimming stripped 2 bases from V and 11 bases from J, with 9 bases between.

The chain uses TRBV5-1 and TRBJ2-3; a weak D match, TRBD1 (6 bases). CDR3 size: 15 residues. Trimming shortened V by 7 bases and J by 0 bases, and 15 bases separated the two germline ends. The germline gives CDR1 SGHRS, CDR2 YFSETQ. In DNA, the CDR3 is TGCGCCAGCCGGGGACAACCTACTAGCACAGATACGCAGTATTTT. Translating it yields CASRGQPTSTDTQYF.

CDR3 region: CATHGLGLEKLFF. In nucleotides, the CDR3 is TGTGCCACTCACGGCCTGGGCCTTGAAAAACTGTTTTTT. The chain is built from TRBV6-6 and TRBJ1-4; no clear D. V lost 10 bases and J lost 7, with 16 bases in between. CDR1 MNHNY and CDR2 SVGAGI come from the germline V gene (reference sequence). The CDR3 covers 13 residues.

There are a few counts of this clonotype. The rearrangement joins TRBV10-3 to TRBJ2-1; TRBD2 matches 14 bases. From germline, CDR1 is ENHRY and CDR2 SYGVKD. J gave up 7 bases and V 7 bases, and 9 bases lay outside the gene matches. The CDR3 runs to 16 residues. CDR3 residues: CAITKKGLAGENEQFF. As DNA, the CDR3 is TGTGCCATCACCAAGAAGGGACTAGCGGGGGAGAATGAGCAGTTCTTC.

The J gene is TRBJ2-3, the V gene TRBV7-9; D is ambiguous. Trimming cost V 7 bases and J 2 bases, with 16 bases left between them. This CDR3 region has 15 residues. Germline V lookup: CDR1 SEHNR, CDR2 FQNEAQ (reference sequence). The CDR3 loop reads CASTVIRQNTDTQYF. CDR3 DNA: TGTGCCAGCACCGTTATACGACAAAACACAGATACGCAGTATTTT. The complete variable domain, with remaining parts taken from reference TRBV7-9 and TRBJ2-3, reads DTGVSQNPRHKITKRGQNVTFRCDPISEHNRLYWYRQTLGQGPEFLTYFQNEAQLEKSRLLSDRFSAERPKGSFSTLEIQRTEQGDSAMYLCASTVIRQNTDTQYFGPGTRLTVL.

This clonotype was seen a few times. The rearrangement links TRBV27 to TRBJ2-5, with D tentatively TRBD1 (5 bases). Germline values: CDR1 MNHEY, CDR2 SMNVEV (reference sequence). The CDR3 is 12 residues long. Trimming pared 6 bases from V and 4 bases from J, leaving 9 bases between. This chain's CDR3 is CASRGPGETQYF. CDR3 bases: TGTGCCAGCAGGGGGCCGGGAGAGACCCAGTACTTC.

This clonotype occurred many times. The CDR3 DNA reads as TGCGCCAGCAGTGGGACACTACAAGGAGATACGCAGTATTTT. This encodes CASSGTLQGDTQYF. The V and J genes are TRBV10-2 and TRBJ2-3, with D possibly TRBD1 on 5 matching bases. The germline gives CDR1 WSHSY, CDR2 SAAADI. The V end was cut by 4 bases, the J end by 5 bases, with 13 bases between. The CDR3 runs 14 residues.

This clonotype was seen many times. The chain carries TRBV18 and TRBJ2-1; D unclear. This CDR3 region has 14 residues. Per the germline V gene, CDR1 is KGHSH and CDR2 is LQKENI. V was shortened by 2 bases and J by 8 bases, with 13 bases between the two germline ends. Written as DNA, the CDR3 is TGTGCCAGCTCACCAAATTTTGTGGGTGATGAGCAGTTCTTC. This gives the protein CASSPNFVGDEQFF.

This clonotype was seen a handful of times. J is TRBJ2-5 and V is TRBV29-1; D may be TRBD1 (6 bases). This CDR3 has 15 amino acids. Trimming removed 2 bases at V and 0 bases at J, with 13 bases between. Germline V gene sequence: CDR1 SQVTM, CDR2 ANQGSEA. CDR3 sequence: CSVEPRDKYQETQYF. The CDR3 DNA is TGCAGCGTTGAACCCCGGGACAAGTACCAAGAGACCCAGTACTTC.

This clonotype was counted at least ten times. The V call is TRBV6-5, the J call TRBJ1-1; perhaps TRBD1 as D (6 bases). The V end was cut by 2 bases, the J end by 2 bases, with 9 bases between. The CDR3 covers 14 residues. Germline assignment: CDR1 MNHEY and CDR2 SVGAGI. In DNA, the CDR3 is TGTGCCAGCAGTTACCAGGGGCGAAACACTGAAGCTTTCTTT. It codes for CASSYQGRNTEAFF.

This clonotype was counted many times. The rearrangement uses TRBV11-2 and TRBJ2-7, with D possibly being TRBD1 or TRBD2 (5 bases each). CDR1 is SGHAT, CDR2 FQNNGV, per germline. With 3 bases removed from V and 4 bases from J, the gap between germline ends came to 22 bases. CDR3 length: 17 residues. CDR3 sequence (DNA): TGTGCCAGCAGCTTTAGATCGGGGAACGGGAAGGGGTACGAGCAGTACTTC. Its protein product is CASSFRSGNGKGYEQYF.